The 18 T cell receptor beta chains below come from one sample, sequenced in a study of T cells in localized non-small cell lung cancer. The protocol was immunoSEQ multiplex PCR, while the TCRdb copy is restricted to in-frame clones and leaves out a portion. Of tens of thousands of clones in the sample, 60% to 85% are singletons; the top ten hold about 4%. Sequencing used PBMCs, obtained before any cancer treatment. These receptors originate from a woman between 35 and 75 years old with stage II lung adenocarcinoma.

The genes are TRBV7-2 and TRBJ2-7; TRBD2 agrees at 10 bases. CDR1 and CDR2 from the germline V gene are SGHTA and FQGNSA. CDR3 length: 14 residues. After removal of 5 bases from V and 5 bases from J, the junction contained 6 bases not matched to a gene. In DNA form, the CDR3 reads TGTGCCAGCAGCCCGGGACTAGCGCACAACGAGCAGTACTTC. Its translation: CASSPGLAHNEQYF.

The chain joins TRBV2 to TRBJ2-3; 13 bases are a match to TRBD2. Germline-derived CDR1 and CDR2 are SNHLY and FYNNEI. The CDR3 totals 17 residues. J was trimmed by 2 bases and V by 3 bases; bases with no gene match: 5. The CDR3: CASSDDGLAGDTDTQYF. The CDR3 region has the DNA TGTGCCAGCAGTGACGACGGACTAGCGGGGGACACAGATACGCAGTATTTT. The whole variable domain, filled in from reference TRBV2 and TRBJ2-3, reads EPEVTQTPSHQVTQMGQEVILRCVPISNHLYFYWYRQILGQKVEFLVSFYNNEISEKSEIFDDQFSVERPDGSNFTLKIRSTKLEDSAMYFCASSDDGLAGDTDTQYFGPGTRLTVL.

The CDR3 here is CASSRLGGALVDTQYF. In DNA form, the CDR3 reads TGTGCCAGCAGCCGCCTTGGAGGTGCACTAGTGGATACGCAGTATTTT. The V call is TRBV7-9, the J call TRBJ2-3, with a tentative D call TRBD2 (5 bases). The CDR3 totals 16 residues. Trimming stripped 5 bases from V and 6 bases from J, with 21 bases between. Germline V lookup: CDR1 SEHNR, CDR2 FQNEAQ (reference sequence). Supplemented by reference TRBV7-9 and TRBJ2-3, the full variable domain reads DTGVSQNPRHKITKRGQNVTFRCDPISEHNRLYWYRQTLGQGPEFLTYFQNEAQLEKSRLLSDRFSAERPKGSFSTLEIQRTEQGDSAMYLCASSRLGGALVDTQYFGPGTRLTVL.

This chain connects TRBV6-5 to TRBJ1-1; D is ambiguous. This CDR3 is built from 13 residues. The V gene's germline CDR1 is MNHEY and CDR2 SVGAGI. Trimming removed 5 bases from V and 6 bases from J, with 13 bases in between. The CDR3 loop is CASSPFNGPEAFF. In DNA form, the CDR3 reads TGTGCCAGCAGTCCCTTTAACGGTCCTGAAGCTTTCTTT.

CDR3 DNA: TGTGCCAGCAGCGTAGGGAGCGGGACAGGGGCGGGCAATGAGCAGTTCTTC. Translating gives CASSVGSGTGAGNEQFF. The chain has TRBV9 and TRBJ2-1; 10 nucleotides agree with TRBD1. Losses at the gene ends were 0 bases for V and 6 bases for J; bases not matched to a gene: 9. The germline V gene has CDR1 SGDLS and CDR2 YYNGEE. The CDR3 consists of 17 residues. Variable domain in full (rest from reference TRBV9 and TRBJ2-1): DSGVTQTPKHLITATGQRVTLRCSPRSGDLSVYWYQQSLDQGLQFLIQYYNGEERAKGNILERFSAQQFPDLHSELNLSSLELGDSALYFCASSVGSGTGAGNEQFFGPGTRLTVL.

The genes are TRBV5-1 and TRBJ2-1; 7 bases fit TRBD1. The CDR3 covers 16 residues. CDR1 is SGHRS and CDR2 is YFSETQ in the germline V gene. Trimming at V came to 1 base and at J to 5 bases, leaving 9 bases not matched to a gene. This CDR3 reads CASSLRASQGDNEQFF. The DNA for the CDR3 is TGCGCCAGCAGCTTGCGAGCCTCCCAGGGGGACAATGAGCAGTTCTTC.

The chain links TRBV27 to TRBJ2-2; 15 nucleotides match TRBD2. CDR1 is MNHEY and CDR2 is SMNVEV in the germline V gene (reference sequence). With 3 bases clipped from V and 9 bases from J, the junction kept 5 bases outside the gene matches. The CDR3 extends over 16 amino acids. CDR3 sequence (DNA): TGTGCCAGCAGTTTTGGACTAGCGGGGGGGGACCGGGAGCTGTTTTTT. As protein: CASSFGLAGGDRELFF.

The rearrangement joins TRBV5-4 to TRBJ2-2, with TRBD2 matching 7 bases. Germline assignment: CDR1 SGHNT and CDR2 YYREEE (reference sequence). The CDR3 is made up of 16 amino acids. J gave up 5 bases and V 0 bases, and 7 bases lay outside the gene matches. CDR3 DNA sequence: TGTGCCAGCAGCTTGGCCGGGGAGGGGTTAACCGGGGAGCTGTTTTTT. It codes for CASSLAGEGLTGELFF.

The chain links TRBV19 to TRBJ2-2, with D maybe TRBD1 (5 bases). Germline values: CDR1 LNHDA, CDR2 SQIVND (reference sequence). This CDR3 region has 17 residues. V was trimmed by 7 bases and J by 8 bases, leaving 26 bases between them. As DNA, the CDR3 is TGTGCCAGTATCGATCCCCGTGGACATGCAGGCCTAGGGGAGCTGTTTTTT. Translation: CASIDPRGHAGLGELFF.

The rearrangement links TRBV5-1 to TRBJ1-1; D is possibly TRBD1 (5 bases). The germline V gene encodes CDR1 SGHRS and CDR2 YFSETQ. V was shortened by 5 bases and J by 6 bases, with 11 bases between the two germline ends. This CDR3 contains 12 residues. DNA of the CDR3: TGCGCCAGCAGGGGGGGGGAGTCTGAAGCTTTCTTT. Translated: CASRGGESEAFF. Together with reference TRBV5-1 and TRBJ1-1, the CDR3 gives the full variable domain: KAGVTQTPRYLIKTRGQQVTLSCSPISGHRSVSWYQQTPGQGLQFLFEYFSETQRNKGNFPGRFSGRQFSNSRSEMNVSTLELGDSALYLCASRGGESEAFFGQGTRLTVV.

This sequence joins TRBV28 and TRBJ2-1; D assignment may be TRBD1 or TRBD2 (5 bases each). V was clipped by 5 bases and J by 2 bases, with 13 bases between them. The CDR3 length is 15 residues. Germline V gives CDR1 MDHEN, CDR2 SYDVKM. The chain's CDR3 is CASSPEGSTYNEQFF. DNA of the CDR3: TGTGCCAGCAGTCCCGAGGGGTCTACCTACAATGAGCAGTTCTTC.

This rearrangement joins TRBV4-1 to TRBJ2-7; D assignment may be TRBD1 or TRBD2 (5 bases each). The germline V gene has CDR1 MGHRA and CDR2 YSYEKL. The CDR3 has 15 residues. The V and J ends lost 4 bases and 2 bases respectively, with 15 bases between them. In nucleotides, the CDR3 is TGCGCCAGCAGCCTTGGGGACCATCAGCCCTACGAGCAGTACTTC. Its protein product is CASSLGDHQPYEQYF.

This clone was found once. The V call is TRBV30, the J call TRBJ2-7; D is undetermined. The CDR3 runs to 12 residues. The V gene lost 0 bases and the J gene lost 7 bases, with 10 bases spanning the gap. The germline CDR1 and CDR2 sequences are GTSNPN and SVGIG (reference sequence). CDR3 DNA: TGTGCCTGGAGTGTACGGCATCCGGAGCAGTACTTC. Protein sequence: CAWSVRHPEQYF.

V and J are TRBV18 and TRBJ1-1; no clear D gene. The germline gives CDR1 KGHSH, CDR2 LQKENI. The V end lost 2 bases, the J end lost 1 base, and 11 bases lay between the germline ends. The CDR3 has 15 residues. CDR3 in DNA: TGTGCCAGCTCACCAACCGGGAGCACGAACACTGAAGCTTTCTTT. Amino acid sequence: CASSPTGSTNTEAFF.

The V call is TRBV7-9, the J call TRBJ1-2; D call uncertain. With 1 base removed from V and 8 bases from J, the gap between germline ends came to 8 bases. The CDR3 spans 12 residues. Germline V CDR1 and CDR2: SEHNR, FQNEAQ (reference sequence). The CDR3 DNA reads as TGTGCCAGCAGCTTAGGTCCAGACGGCTACACCTTC. Its translation is CASSLGPDGYTF.

This sequence joins TRBV15 and TRBJ1-2; maybe TRBD1 (6 bases). Germline CDR1 and CDR2: LNHNV and YYDKDF (reference sequence). The CDR3 runs 18 residues. Trimming took off 0 bases at V and 8 bases at J, with 25 bases between the two ends. Here the CDR3 DNA reads TGTGCCACCAGCAGAGATAATTGGGGGCGGAGGGATGCGGGCGGCTACACCTTC. As protein: CATSRDNWGRRDAGGYTF.

V is TRBV19 and J is TRBJ1-2, with 8 nucleotides matching TRBD1. Germline V lookup: CDR1 LNHDA, CDR2 SQIVND (reference sequence). The V segment lost 10 bases and the J segment 4 bases; nucleotides outside the gene matches: 11. This CDR3 comprises 14 residues. The CDR3 region has the DNA TGTGCCACCGAGACAGGGGCCTCAAGCTATGGCTACACCTTC. The encoded protein is CATETGASSYGYTF.

The V gene is TRBV9, the J gene TRBJ2-7; possible D gene TRBD2, 5 bases. The V gene's germline CDR1 is SGDLS and CDR2 YYNGEE. The CDR3 has 11 amino acids. Deletions cut 6 bases from V and 7 bases from J, with 11 bases between. The CDR3 spells CASNLWEEQYF. For the CDR3, the DNA is TGTGCCAGCAACTTGTGGGAGGAGCAGTACTTC.